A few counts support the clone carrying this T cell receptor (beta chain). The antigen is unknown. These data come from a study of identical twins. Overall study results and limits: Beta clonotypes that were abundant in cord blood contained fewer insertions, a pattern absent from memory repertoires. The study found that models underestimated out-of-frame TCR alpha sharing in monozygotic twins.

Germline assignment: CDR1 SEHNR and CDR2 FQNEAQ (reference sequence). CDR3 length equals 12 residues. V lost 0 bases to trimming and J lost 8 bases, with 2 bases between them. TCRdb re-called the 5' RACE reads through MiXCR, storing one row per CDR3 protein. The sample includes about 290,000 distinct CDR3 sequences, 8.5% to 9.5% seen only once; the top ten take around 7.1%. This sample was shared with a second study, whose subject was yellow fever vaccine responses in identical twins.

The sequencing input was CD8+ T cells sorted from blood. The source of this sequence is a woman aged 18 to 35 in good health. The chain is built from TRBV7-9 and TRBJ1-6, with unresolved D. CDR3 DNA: TGTGCCAGCAGCTTAGCGGATTCACCCCTCCACTTT. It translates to CASSLADSPLHF.